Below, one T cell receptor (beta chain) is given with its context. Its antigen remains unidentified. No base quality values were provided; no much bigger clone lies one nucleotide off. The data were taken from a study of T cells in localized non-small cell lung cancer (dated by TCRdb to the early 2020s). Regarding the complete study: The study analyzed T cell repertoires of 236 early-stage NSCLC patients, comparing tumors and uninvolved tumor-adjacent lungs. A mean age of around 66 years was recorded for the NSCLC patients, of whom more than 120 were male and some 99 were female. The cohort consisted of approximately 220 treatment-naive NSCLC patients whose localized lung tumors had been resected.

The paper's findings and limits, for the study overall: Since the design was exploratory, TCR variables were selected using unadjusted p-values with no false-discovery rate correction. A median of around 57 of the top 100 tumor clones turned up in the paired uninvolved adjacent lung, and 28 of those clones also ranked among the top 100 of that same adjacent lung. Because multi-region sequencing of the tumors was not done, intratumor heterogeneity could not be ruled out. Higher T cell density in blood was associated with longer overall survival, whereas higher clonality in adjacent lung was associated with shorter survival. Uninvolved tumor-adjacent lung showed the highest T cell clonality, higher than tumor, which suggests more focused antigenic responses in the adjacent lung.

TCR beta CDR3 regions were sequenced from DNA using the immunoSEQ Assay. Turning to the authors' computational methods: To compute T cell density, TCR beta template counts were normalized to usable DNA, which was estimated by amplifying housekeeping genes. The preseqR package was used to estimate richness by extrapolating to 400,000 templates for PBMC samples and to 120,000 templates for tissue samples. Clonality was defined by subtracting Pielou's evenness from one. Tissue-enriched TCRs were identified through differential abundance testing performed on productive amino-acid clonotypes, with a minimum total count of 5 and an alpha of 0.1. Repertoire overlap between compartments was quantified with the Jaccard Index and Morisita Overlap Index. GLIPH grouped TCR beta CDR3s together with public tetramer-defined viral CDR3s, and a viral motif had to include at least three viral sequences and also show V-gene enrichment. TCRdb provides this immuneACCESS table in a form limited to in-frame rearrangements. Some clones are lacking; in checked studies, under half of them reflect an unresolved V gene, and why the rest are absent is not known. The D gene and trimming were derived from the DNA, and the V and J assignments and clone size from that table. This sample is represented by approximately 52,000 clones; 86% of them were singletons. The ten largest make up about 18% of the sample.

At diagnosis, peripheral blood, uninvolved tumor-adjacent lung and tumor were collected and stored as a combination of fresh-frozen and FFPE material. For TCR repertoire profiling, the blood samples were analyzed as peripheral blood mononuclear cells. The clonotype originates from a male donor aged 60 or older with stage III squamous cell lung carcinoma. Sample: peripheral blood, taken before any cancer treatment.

The sequenced DNA is TGTGCCAGCAGTGAATCTTATGAGCAGTTCTTC. This codes for CASSESYEQFF. The rearrangement combines TRBV25-1 with TRBJ2-1; there is no confident call for the D gene. Cut back by 1 base and 8 bases, the V and J ends lie 3 bases apart. As encoded in the germline V gene, CDR1 is MGHDK while CDR2 is SYGVNS. The CDR3 runs 11 amino acids, cysteine and phenylalanine included. CDR3 DNA is the only sequence kept; it has 33 bases, read in frame from the first base.